In its sample, the clone carrying this T cell receptor beta chain was seen a few times. CDR1 is LNHDA and CDR2 is SQIVND in the germline V gene (reference sequence). CDR3 length: 11 residues. The V gene lost 10 bases and the J gene lost 4 bases, with 7 bases spanning the gap. The source of the sample is a study of T cell repertoires in cytomegalovirus infection. TCRdb processed the reads anew with MiXCR; each CDR3 protein has one entry. The sample has hundreds of thousands of distinct CDR3 sequences; 20% to 30% are singletons. The gene calls are TRBV19 and TRBJ2-2, with D uncertain. The sequenced sample was CD8+ T cells from PBMCs. The clonotype comes from a human donor in good health (CMV status not recorded). Some clones in this sample may be carry-over from other donors' samples. The CDR3, as DNA: TGTGCCACCTCGGGCACCGGGGAGCTGTTTTTT. It yields the protein CATSGTGELFF.